This is a list of T cell receptor beta chains from one sample in a study of T cell responses to AZD1222 COVID-19 vaccine. Clones were read by immunoSEQ multiplex PCR, and TCRdb kept only the in-frame ones, dropping some. This repertoire shows under 130,000 clones, nearly 90% found once; its top ten account for roughly 2.5%. Here the sequenced sample was peripheral blood, taken 28 days after the second AZD1222 dose. All receptors derive from an adult who received the AZD1222 COVID-19 vaccine. The conserved cysteine and the conserved F or W are not part of the CDR3 here.

TRBJ2-1	TRBV6-1	ASSEYRGGMNEQF
TRBJ2-3	TRBV5-6	ASSPLLAGVTDTQY
TRBJ1-2	TRBV28	ASRPLGRALYGYT
TRBJ2-7	TRBV18	ASSLVAQLGEQY
TRBJ2-2	TRBV5-1	ASRVSTGELF
TRBJ2-1	TRBV5-4	ASSLGPPNNEQF
TRBJ1-5	TRBV29-1	SVEVGTGGNQPQH
TRBJ2-7	TRBV10-3	AISERGRDYEQY
TRBJ1-3	TRBV4-1	ASSQGRQFGPRGNTIY
TRBJ2-5	TRBV28	ASSSTARAETQY
TRBJ1-2	TRBV5-1	ASMDMAGGYGYT
TRBJ2-7	TRBV6-5	ASRSAGAGEQY
TRBJ2-2	TRBV6-4	ASSDSQTGELF